Presented here are 30 T cell receptor beta chains from one specimen sequenced in a study of T cells in women clearing cervical HPV infection. Profiling relied on immunoSEQ multiplex PCR, and the TCRdb table lists in-frame clones only, not all of them. Recorded for this sample: some 32,000 clones. The sequencing input was blood buffy coat. Every receptor here comes from a woman aged 18-69 years with a cervical HPV16 infection that either progressed to CIN3+ or cleared (not recorded which).

Remarks on this clone: The DNA ends 3 residues before the CDR3 does, and the rest of the CDR3 is filled in from the germline J gene. The rearrangement joins TRBV7-2 to TRBJ2-1, with 12 bases lining up with TRBD2. With V trimmed by 6 bases and J by 4 bases, 4 bases remained unmatched. The CDR3 covers 15 residues. CDR1 SGHTA and CDR2 FQGNSA come from the germline V gene. The CDR3 bases that were read are TGTGCCAGCAGGATCCTAGCGGGGGGGTACAATGAG. Translating it yields CASRILAGGYNE. The whole CDR3 is CASRILAGGYNEQFF. The whole variable domain, remainder taken from reference TRBV7-2 and TRBJ2-1, is GAGVSQSPSNKVTEKGKDVELRCDPISGHTALYWYRQSLGQGLEFLIYFQGNSAPDKSGLPSDRFSAERTGGSVSTLTIQRTQQEDSAVYLCASRILAGGYNEQFFGPGTRLTVL.

Frequency places this clone as medium-sized. The read stops 3 residues short of the end of the CDR3; the missing end is completed from the germline J gene. The rearrangement links TRBV19 to TRBJ2-3; D is ambiguous. The CDR3 length is 14 residues. V shed 3 bases and J shed 4 bases, with 11 bases lying between them. Looked up from germline, CDR1 is LNHDA and CDR2 is SQIVND (reference sequence). CDR3 DNA (partial): TGTGCCAGTAGTATTCGAACACGGGCAGATACG. Amino acids: CASSIRTRADT. In full, the CDR3 reads CASSIRTRADTQYF. The whole variable domain, filled in from reference TRBV19 and TRBJ2-3, reads DGGITQSPKYLFRKEGQNVTLSCEQNLNHDAMYWYRQDPGQGLRLIYYSQIVNDFQKGDIAEGYSVSREKKESFPLTVTSAQKNPTAFYLCASSIRTRADTQYFGPGTRLTVL.

As for this clone: The observed sequence ends 3 residues before the CDR3 terminus, with the missing tail filled in from the germline J gene. The chain joins TRBV18 to TRBJ1-1; 7 bases are a match to TRBD1. CDR1 is KGHSH and CDR2 is LQKENI in the germline V gene. The CDR3 consists of 15 residues. CDR3 loop: CASSSTSDRDGFAFF. CDR3 DNA (partial): TGTGCCAGCTCATCTACTTCCGACAGGGACGGATTC.

A word on this clone: The CDR3 end is not reached by the read, which stops 3 residues before it; the germline J gene fills it in. The V call is TRBV2, the J call TRBJ2-1; TRBD1 agrees at 7 bases. CDR3 length equals 13 residues. V shed 5 bases, J shed 7 bases, and the junction held 5 bases outside the gene matches. Germline loops: CDR1 SNHLY, CDR2 FYNNEI. The CDR3 bases that were read are TGTGCCAGCAGTAAGACAGGGAATAATGAG. It yields the protein CASSKTGNNE. The entire CDR3 protein reads CASSKTGNNEQFF. Variable domain in full (rest from reference TRBV2 and TRBJ2-1): EPEVTQTPSHQVTQMGQEVILRCVPISNHLYFYWYRQILGQKVEFLVSFYNNEISEKSEIFDDQFSVERPDGSNFTLKIRSTKLEDSAMYFCASSKTGNNEQFFGPGTRLTVL.

Worth noting for this clone: The read ends 3 residues before the CDR3 terminus; that terminus is restored from the germline J gene. The chain uses TRBV7-2 and TRBJ2-1; maybe TRBD2 (5 bases). Trimming removed 2 bases from V and 0 bases from J, with 8 bases in between. The V gene's germline CDR1 is SGHTA and CDR2 FQGNSA. The CDR3 has 15 amino acids. CDR3 in amino acids: CASSLQAGSYNEQFF. The covered CDR3 bases are TGTGCCAGCAGCTTACAGGCGGGCTCCTACAATGAG.

As regards this clone: The CDR3 end falls 3 residues outside the read, so it is completed with the germline J gene. The V gene is TRBV20-1, the J gene TRBJ2-6; TRBD1 is a possible D gene (5 bases). The germline CDR1 and CDR2 sequences are DFQATT and SNEGSKA (reference sequence). This CDR3 comprises 14 residues. Trimming took off 6 bases at V and 1 base at J, with 10 bases between the two ends. The covered CDR3 bases are TGCAGTGCCCAGGACAAGTCTGGGGCCAACGTC. This translates into CSAQDKSGANV. The full CDR3 protein is CSAQDKSGANVLTF.

About this clone: The DNA ends 3 residues before the CDR3 does, and the rest of the CDR3 is filled in from the germline J gene. The rearrangement uses TRBV7-2 and TRBJ2-3; 7 nucleotides align to TRBD2. V gave up 2 bases and J gave up 5 bases; unmatched junction bases: 7. Per the germline V gene, CDR1 is SGHTA and CDR2 is FQGNSA. The CDR3 sequence is 15 residues long. The covered CDR3 bases are TGTGCCAGCAGCTTATGGGGCGGGGGAGTAGATACG. Amino acids: CASSLWGGGVDT. In full, the CDR3 is CASSLWGGGVDTQYF.

Incomplete CDR3 DNA: TGTGCCACCAGGATGGGACTAGGTGAG. Amino acid sequence: CATRMGLGE. The full-length CDR3 reads as CATRMGLGEQFF. The chain links TRBV15 to TRBJ2-1; 8 bases are a match to TRBD2. From the germline J gene comes the end of the CDR3, since the read stops 3 residues before it. Germline CDR1 and CDR2: LNHNV and YYDKDF (reference sequence). Trimming took 6 bases from V and 9 from J; bases not matched to a gene: 4. The CDR3 is 12 amino acids. The full variable domain, its missing parts supplied by reference TRBV15 and TRBJ2-1, is DAMVIQNPRYQVTQFGKPVTLSCSQTLNHNVMYWYQQKSSQAPKLLFHYYDKDFNNEADTPDNFQSRRPNTSFCFLDIRSPGLGDTAMYLCATRMGLGEQFFGPGTRLTVL.

Notes on this clone: The observed sequence ends 3 residues before the CDR3 terminus, with the missing tail filled in from the germline J gene. The rearrangement joins TRBV18 to TRBJ2-3, with D tentatively TRBD1 or TRBD2 (5 bases each). The CDR3 spans 15 residues. Germline CDR1 and CDR2: KGHSH and LQKENI. V dropped 1 base and J dropped 6 bases, with 14 bases sitting between them. CDR3 amino acids: CASSPREGHQDTQYF. The sequenced CDR3 bases are TGTGCCAGCTCACCACGTGAGGGGCACCAGGATACG.

About this clone: The missing CDR3 end, 3 residues past where the read stops, is filled in from the germline J gene. The chain recombines TRBV6-1 with TRBJ1-2; D ambiguous. Germline CDR1 MNHNS, CDR2 SASEGT. There are 13 residues in the CDR3. The DNA read from the CDR3 is TGTGCCAGCAGTGCACTGCAAGCCTACGAC. Amino acid sequence: CASSALQAYD. The whole CDR3 sequence reads CASSALQAYDYTF.

About this clone: Read sequence stops 3 residues before the CDR3 end, and the germline J gene provides the missing end. The chain links TRBV5-5 to TRBJ2-1; D is undetermined. The CDR3 has 14 residues. Trimming stripped 1 base from V and 8 bases from J, with 13 bases between. Germline lookup yields CDR1 SGHKS and CDR2 YYEKEE (reference sequence). The sequenced part of the CDR3 DNA is TGTGCCAGCAGCTTGTCCGCAGGTATCGATGAG. This codes for CASSLSAGIDE. The entire CDR3 reads CASSLSAGIDEQFF.

A word on this clone: The DNA ends 3 residues before the CDR3 does, and the rest of the CDR3 is filled in from the germline J gene. The chain employs TRBV6-2 or TRBV6-3 and TRBJ2-7; D gene uncertain. With 8 bases removed from V and 4 bases from J, the gap between germline ends came to 18 bases. The CDR3 is made up of 14 amino acids. Per germline, CDR1 MNHEY and CDR2 SVGEGT. This chain's CDR3 is CASCRPDTTYEQYF. The sequenced part of the CDR3 DNA is TGTGCCAGCTGCCGACCGGATACTACGTACGAG.

With regard to this clone: The read gets to within 3 residues of the CDR3 end, and the germline J gene fills in the rest. This CDR3 is also generated by other DNA sequences in the sample. The chain couples TRBV7-3 to TRBJ1-2; TRBD1 matches at 8 bases. The germline gives CDR1 SGHTA, CDR2 FQGTGA. The CDR3 is made up of 13 amino acids. CDR3 DNA (partial): TGTGCCAGCAGCAAAGGACAGGGTGACGGC. Its translation: CASSKGQGDG. The whole CDR3 protein reads CASSKGQGDGYTF.

According to its frequency, this clone is medium-sized (0.01 to 0.1%). The missing CDR3 end, 3 residues past where the read stops, is filled in from the germline J gene. J is TRBJ1-5 and V is TRBV19; TRBD1 matches 7 bases. Unmatched junction bases numbered 13, after V lost 3 bases and J lost 5 bases. CDR3 length: 17 amino acids. Germline V gene sequence: CDR1 LNHDA, CDR2 SQIVND (reference sequence). CDR3 sequence: CASSMRQGVGVYQPQHF. The sequenced CDR3 bases are TGTGCCAGTAGTATGAGGCAGGGGGTAGGGGTCTATCAGCCC.

About this clone: The read stops 3 residues short of the end of the CDR3; the missing end is completed from the germline J gene. The chain links TRBV2 to TRBJ2-2, with 8 nucleotides matching TRBD1. The germline V gene has CDR1 SNHLY and CDR2 FYNNEI. The CDR3 has 17 amino acids. The covered CDR3 bases are TGTGCCAGCAGTACCGACCCGGACAGGGAAGATAATTCACCG. Its protein product is CASSTDPDREDNSP. From start to end, the CDR3 is CASSTDPDREDNSPLFF.

Points on this clone: The CDR3 goes on 3 residues after the read ends, and that part is filled in from the germline J gene. This chain joins TRBV7-3 and TRBJ2-1; TRBD2 aligns across 9 bases. The trim removed 2 bases at V and 6 bases at J, leaving 2 bases unmatched. CDR3 length: 14 residues. Germline-derived CDR1 and CDR2 are SGHTA and FQGTGA. The CDR3 here is CASSLAGGFNEQFF. The CDR3 DNA, read in part, is TGTGCCAGCAGCTTAGCGGGGGGGTTCAATGAG.

Comment on this clone: The junction departs from germline at one end; a sequencing error may be responsible. The read ends 3 residues before the CDR3 terminus; that terminus is restored from the germline J gene. The gene calls are TRBV6-2 or TRBV6-3 and TRBJ1-2; possibly TRBD1 for D (6 bases). Germline V gene data show CDR1 as MNHEY and CDR2 as SVGEGT. CDR3 size: 15 residues. The CDR3 bases that were read are TGTGCCAGCAGTTACGGGGGACACCAAGACTACGGC. This encodes CASSYGGHQDYG. The entire CDR3 is CASSYGGHQDYGYTF.

A remark on this clone: Read sequence stops 3 residues before the CDR3 end, and the germline J gene provides the missing end. The rearrangement links TRBV19 to TRBJ1-1, with a possible D match to TRBD1 (6 bases). Trimming pared 4 bases from V and 5 bases from J, leaving 11 bases between. The germline V gene encodes CDR1 LNHDA and CDR2 SQIVND (reference sequence). The CDR3 loop spans 13 amino acids. Incomplete CDR3 DNA: TGTGCCAGTAGTACCCAAGGGGGAACTGAA. This encodes CASSTQGGTE. The complete CDR3 sequence is CASSTQGGTEAFF.

Points on this clone: The read falls 3 residues short of the CDR3 end, and the missing part is taken from the germline J gene. The V gene is TRBV12-3 or TRBV12-4, the J gene TRBJ1-1; a possible D gene is TRBD1 (5 bases). The CDR3 has 17 residues. V dropped 1 base and J dropped 0 bases, with 15 bases sitting between them. CDR3 bases read: TGTGCCAGCAGTTTAGGGACACCCCGCGGCTTGAACACTGAA. The encoded protein is CASSLGTPRGLNTE. The full CDR3 protein reads CASSLGTPRGLNTEAFF.

In regard to this clone: The CDR3 end lies 3 residues beyond the end of the read and is filled in from the germline J gene. The V call is TRBV5-8, the J call TRBJ2-1; D is ambiguous. The V end was cut by 4 bases, the J end by 1 base, with 12 bases between. The CDR3 runs to 15 residues. Germline values: CDR1 SGHTS, CDR2 YDEGEE. The covered CDR3 bases are TGTGCCAGCAGCGAAGGCCAGGCATCCTACAATGAG. It translates to CASSEGQASYNE. The whole CDR3 reads CASSEGQASYNEQFF.

Details on this clone: The read stops 3 residues short of the end of the CDR3; the missing end is completed from the germline J gene. The V call is TRBV18, the J call TRBJ1-6; D not certain. The length of the CDR3 is 15 residues. V was cut by 3 bases and J by 7 bases, with 13 bases left in between. Germline V lookup: CDR1 KGHSH, CDR2 LQKENI. This CDR3 is CASSPNKGRNSPLHF. The DNA read from the CDR3 is TGTGCCAGCTCACCTAACAAGGGCCGGAATTCACCC.

For this clone: The read halts 3 residues ahead of the CDR3 end, with the missing end drawn from the germline J gene. The V call is TRBV18, the J call TRBJ2-3; 7 bases fit TRBD1. The germline gives CDR1 KGHSH, CDR2 LQKENI. Unmatched junction bases numbered 12, after V lost 3 bases and J lost 6 bases. The CDR3 has 16 residues. The CDR3 sequence: CASSPARKGAADTQYF. The covered CDR3 bases are TGTGCCAGCTCACCGGCTCGTAAGGGGGCCGCGGATACG.

The covered CDR3 bases are TGTGCCAGCAGCTTAATAGCGGGGGGCCTCGGAAATACAGATACG. This codes for CASSLIAGGLGNTDT. The whole CDR3 protein is CASSLIAGGLGNTDTQYF. The chain has TRBV7-3 and TRBJ2-3; 10 bases agree with TRBD2. The read terminates 3 residues ahead of where the CDR3 ends, so the germline J gene completes it. V shed 1 base, J shed 3 bases, and the junction held 10 bases outside the gene matches. Germline loops: CDR1 SGHTA, CDR2 FQGTGA. CDR3 length: 18 residues.

As regards this clone: The read falls 3 residues short of the CDR3 end, and the missing part is taken from the germline J gene. The rearrangement links TRBV29-1 to TRBJ2-3; 11 bases are a match to TRBD2. Germline CDR1 reads SQVTM; CDR2 reads ANQGSEA. This CDR3 contains 14 residues. CDR3: CSVGLAGSQETQYF. The DNA read from the CDR3 is TGCAGCGTTGGACTAGCGGGGTCCCAAGAGACG.

As regards this clone: The read terminates 3 residues ahead of where the CDR3 ends, so the germline J gene completes it. This chain links TRBV20-1 with TRBJ2-7; D possibly corresponds to TRBD1 (6 bases). The length of the CDR3 is 12 residues. Germline V gene sequence: CDR1 DFQATT, CDR2 SNEGSKA (reference sequence). Trimming removed 5 bases from V and 2 bases from J, with 10 bases in between. Here the CDR3 reads CSAEDRTYEQYF. The sequenced part of the CDR3 DNA is TGCAGTGCTGAAGACAGGACCTACGAG.

In regard to this clone: The read ends 3 residues early relative to the CDR3; the germline J gene fills the gap. The rearrangement uses TRBV7-2 and TRBJ2-7, with TRBD2 matching 9 bases. The CDR3 consists of 14 residues. Trimming cost V 4 bases and J 5 bases; bases outside gene matches: 6. Germline V gene data show CDR1 as SGHTA and CDR2 as FQGNSA. This chain's CDR3 is CASSSIAGVHEQYF. Partial CDR3 DNA: TGTGCCAGCAGCTCGATAGCGGGGGTCCACGAG.

As regards this clone: Sequencing ends 3 residues short of the CDR3 end; the germline J gene provides the rest. This chain links TRBV6-2 or TRBV6-3 with TRBJ2-3, with D possibly being TRBD1 (6 bases). Germline CDR1 and CDR2: MNHEY and SVGEGT. The CDR3 has 14 amino acids. The CDR3 DNA, read in part, is TGTGCCAGCAGTTATGTGGGGGCTTTGCAGCCG. Its translation is CASSYVGALQP. The whole CDR3 region reads CASSYVGALQPQYF.

Points on this clone: Read sequence stops 3 residues before the CDR3 end, and the germline J gene provides the missing end. The rearrangement uses TRBV5-1 and TRBJ1-1; D gene uncertain. The germline gives CDR1 SGHRS, CDR2 YFSETQ. Trimming took 0 bases from V and 1 from J, leaving 10 bases between them. This CDR3 spans 15 amino acids. The CDR3 sequence is CASSLEDSWNTEAFF. The sequenced CDR3 bases are TGCGCCAGCAGCTTGGAAGACTCCTGGAACACTGAA.

Concerning this clone itself: The observed sequence ends 3 residues before the CDR3 terminus, with the missing tail filled in from the germline J gene. The gene calls are TRBV5-8 and TRBJ2-2, with D possibly being TRBD2 (6 bases). Per the germline V gene, CDR1 is SGHTS and CDR2 is YDEGEE. The CDR3 has 15 residues. This CDR3 is CASSTGWGEEEKLFF. The CDR3 bases that were read are TGTGCCAGCAGCACCGGTTGGGGGGAGGAGGAAAAG.

A word on this clone: The read ends 3 residues shy of where the CDR3 ends; the end is completed using the germline J gene. This chain uses TRBV7-9 with TRBJ1-2, with TRBD1 matching over 11 bases. Germline V gives CDR1 SEHNR, CDR2 FQNEAQ (reference sequence). CDR3 length equals 14 residues. The CDR3 here is CANTSDRGRKGYTF. Partial CDR3 DNA: TGTGCCAACACCTCGGACAGGGGGCGAAAGGGC.